The T cell receptor beta chain under discussion was sequenced for a study of shared clonotypes between healthy human individuals. A CD45RA+ naive subset and a CD45RA-negative memory subset were split from CD4+ cells. This CDR3 has 20 amino acids. CDR1 SGDLS and CDR2 YYNGEE come from the germline V gene. Trimming pared 4 bases from V and 2 bases from J, leaving 31 bases between. The input for sorted-subset replicate PCRs was about 200 ng DNA, about 30,000 T cell genomes. TCRdb's copy holds only in-frame clones and misses some; the assay was immunoSEQ multiplex PCR. The table includes around 200,000 clones, 80% to 95% detected once. Study-wide points: Four donors shared about 4.8% of their naive CD4 clonotypes.

To note about this clone: Its antigen is as yet unknown.

This TCR was sampled from a woman under 40 in good health. Sequencing was done on a sample of naive CD4+ T cells sorted from blood. The subset was: CD45RA+ positively selected. The rearrangement links TRBV9 to TRBJ2-7, with D maybe TRBD2 (5 bases). The CDR3 sequence is CASSPNRPTPEGRIPYEQYF. DNA for the CDR3: TGTGCCAGCAGCCCCAACCGCCCAACCCCCGAGGGCAGAATACCCTACGAGCAGTACTTC.